Here is one T cell receptor (beta chain) with its context. Its antigen remains unidentified. The sample comes from a study of T cells in localized non-small cell lung cancer. Libraries were prepared by immunoSEQ multiplex PCR; TCRdb keeps only in-frame clonotypes and omits some of them. The data hold about 54,000 clones, with around four fifths observed a single time. Study observations and caveats: Because researchers sequenced only one region of the tumor, heterogeneity is still possible. Blood T cell density predicted longer survival; adjacent-lung clonality, shorter. Adjacent lung was found to contain a median roughly 60 of the top 100 tumor clones.

Germline assignment: CDR1 SEHNR and CDR2 FQNEAQ (reference sequence). The germline V and J ends were trimmed by 5 bases and 3 bases, with 15 bases remaining between them. CDR3 length equals 15 residues. Sequencing was performed on peripheral blood, taken before any cancer treatment. The source of this sequence is a female donor aged 60 or older with stage II squamous cell lung carcinoma. The chain carries TRBV7-9 and TRBJ2-3; TRBD1 might be the D (8 bases). Here the CDR3 DNA reads TGTGCCAGCAGCCTAGACAGGGGAGGGACAGATACGCAGTATTTT. Its protein is CASSLDRGGTDTQYF.